This T cell receptor (beta chain) was recorded in a study of Tregs in tolerant kidney transplant recipients (dated by TCRdb to between 2018 and 2021). About the investigation overall: TCRbeta sequencing was used in the study to identify donor-specific regulatory T cells before combined kidney and bone marrow transplantation, and the identified cells were then tracked after transplant.

Findings and caveats that apply to the study as a whole: Expanding Tregs with activated donor B cells appeared to identify the most biologically relevant and donor-specific TCRbeta repertoire. Biological reproducibility was not examined directly, but technical replication error appeared to be minimal. Donor-specific Treg expansion exceeded global Treg expansion in tolerant patients, suggesting antigen-driven rather than nonspecific expansion. Because the PCR primers were changed over time for some patients, nucleotide-level comparison could not be performed across the samples from those patients. The study was constrained by small patient numbers, and validation of the findings is required in larger populations and under other immunosuppression protocols.

CDR1 LNHNV and CDR2 YYDKDF were looked up in the germline V gene (reference sequence). Measured from the cysteine to the phenylalanine, the CDR3 is 13 residues long. Only the CDR3 DNA is retained, 39 bases long and in frame from the first base. Trimming costs V 4 bases and J 2 bases, and their ends lie 8 bases apart. The transplants used related donors along with nonmyeloablative bone marrow transplantation, and in the human trials mixed chimerism was transient. Thawed PBMCs were FACS-sorted into unstimulated Tregs (CD4+CD25+CD127-), CD4+ non-Tregs (CD4+CD25-), CD4 cells and CD8 cells. The patients were a handful of recipients of combined kidney and bone marrow transplants from the ITN036ST trial, and samples were available only for these trial subjects. Healthy control blood was processed by Ficoll density gradient to PBMCs and cryopreserved; patient PBMCs were collected before and after transplant.

Genomic DNA was extracted from sorted cells with the QIAGEN DNeasy Blood and Tissue Kit for TCRbeta CDR3 sequencing. Through immunoSEQ, high-throughput TCRbeta CDR3 sequencing was done commercially, including PCR amplification with internal controls and bias correction. The original methods were these. Unique productive TCRbeta sequences were defined by CDR3 nucleotide sequence where primers matched, and otherwise by CDR3 amino acid sequence together with Vbeta and Jbeta genes. To correct for sorting error, sequences found in more than one sorted population at a frequency ratio of 2:1 or less were discarded, and the remaining shared sequences were assigned to the population with the higher frequency. Sequences were defined as donor-reactive when expanded at least 5-fold in CFSE-low cells versus unstimulated cells and present at a frequency of at least 0.01% in CFSE-low cells. Repertoire divergence was quantified by Jensen-Shannon divergence using the top 100 TCRbeta sequences ranked by frequency. For samples with multiple sequencing runs, sorting error was corrected separately for each run before the runs were pooled. The table comes from immuneACCESS by way of TCRdb, which keeps in-frame sequences with V and J called. Part of the clones is missing from these tables; in studies checked, under half for an unresolved V gene and the rest for unknown reasons. That table supplies the V and J calls and clone size; D and trimming were determined from the DNA. The sample table shows roughly 54,000 clones, and approximately 89% are seen once. The ten largest clones add up to roughly 16% of the sample.

This clone was counted a single time. It has no known antigen specificity. One base away there is no much larger clone; base qualities are not given. The sequencing used CD8+ T cells from blood (PBMCs), collected 12 months after the transplant. This receptor was taken from a human patient who received a combined kidney and bone marrow transplant. Following a transplant, some T lymphocytes may have been derived from the graft donor. The chain is assembled from TRBV15 and TRBJ1-2; the D gene identity is not certain. The nucleotides are TGTGCCACCAGCATTACGGGAAACTATGGCTACACCTTC. This is translated as CATSITGNYGYTF.